These T cell receptor beta chains were read from a single sample in a study of T-cell memory formation after mild COVID-19. Using its own MiXCR run on the 5' RACE reads, TCRdb lists one record per CDR3 protein. The profile shows about 29,000 distinct CDR3 sequences, 16% of them singletons. Sequenced sample: PBMCs or a T cell subset sorted from them (not recorded which). These TCRs come from an adult who had mild COVID-19 (a few samples of this study predate the infection). Cell type and time point are not known. Each CDR3 is given with its conserved first and last residue. The D gene is left open where the match is weak. Rows give clone size only sometimes, using once, few, many, or a class for an expanded clone.

TRBJ2-7 | 14 | TRBD1 | TRBV9 | many | TGTGCCAGCAGCCCCCGGGGACAGGGGGTTGAGCAGTACTTC | CASSPRGQGVEQYF
TRBJ2-3 | 16 | TRBD2 | TRBV5-1 | NA | TGCGCCAGCAGCTCCGGGACTAGCGGGGGGGCTAATACGCAGTATTTT | CASSSGTSGGANTQYF
TRBJ1-1 | 11 | NA | TRBV2 | NA | TGTGCCAGCAGGGGAGTTTCTGAAGCTTTCTTT | CASRGVSEAFF
TRBJ2-3 | 15 | TRBD2 | TRBV7-2 | many | TGTGCCAGCAGCTGGGTGTCGGGGGGGTCAGATACGCAGTATTTT | CASSWVSGGSDTQYF
TRBJ2-7 | 15 | NA | TRBV5-1 | NA | TGCGCCAGCAGCTTGGAGGGCGGAGGCTCCTACGAGCAGTACTTC | CASSLEGGGSYEQYF
TRBJ2-7 | 12 | TRBD1 | TRBV12-3/TRBV12-4 | many | TGTGCCAGCAGTACAGGACAGGGCGGGCAGTACTTC | CASSTGQGGQYF
TRBJ2-3 | 15 | TRBD2 | TRBV7-9 | many | TGTGCCAGCAGCCACGGGACTAGCGAACCAGATACGCAGTATTTT | CASSHGTSEPDTQYF
TRBJ1-1 | 15 | NA | TRBV12-3/TRBV12-4 | many | TGTGCCAGCAGCTTCACGTCGGGGATTAGCACTGAAGCTTTCTTT | CASSFTSGISTEAFF
TRBJ2-7 | 12 | NA | TRBV19 | few | TGTGCCAGTAGGGGGGATACCTACGAGCAGTACTTC | CASRGDTYEQYF
TRBJ2-5 | 14 | NA | TRBV3-1 | many | TGTGCCAGCAGCCAAGAGGGCAGGAGAGAGACCCAGTACTTC | CASSQEGRRETQYF
TRBJ2-1 | 17 | NA | TRBV15 | many | TGTGCCACCAGCAGAGGCGCGGGACTGGAAAACTACAATGAGCAGTTCTTC | CATSRGAGLENYNEQFF
TRBJ2-1 | 17 | NA | TRBV9 | many | TGTGCCAGCAGCGTAGCGGAGGAAAAGCACTCCTACAATGAGCAGTTCTTC | CASSVAEEKHSYNEQFF
TRBJ2-1 | 16 | TRBD2 | TRBV6-1 | many | TGTGCCAGCAGTGTATTAGCGGGGGGGCTCTACAATGAGCAGTTCTTC | CASSVLAGGLYNEQFF
TRBJ2-3 | 15 | NA | TRBV7-6 | many | TGTGCCAGCAGCTTGACGGGCACTAGCACAGATACGCAGTATTTT | CASSLTGTSTDTQYF
TRBJ2-2 | 17 | TRBD1 | TRBV5-1 | NA | TGCGCCAGCAGCGGGCCCTACGGACAGGGATTCACCGGGGAGCTGTTTTTT | CASSGPYGQGFTGELFF
TRBJ1-5 | 16 | NA | TRBV24-1 | many | TGTGCCACCAGCGGCATGGGATCGGGACGGAATCAGCCCCAGCATTTT | CATSGMGSGRNQPQHF
TRBJ2-1 | 17 | NA | TRBV5-1 | many | TGCGCCAGCAGCTTGGTACGTAGCGCGGACTCCTACAATGAGCAGTTCTTC | CASSLVRSADSYNEQFF
TRBJ2-5 | 14 | TRBD1 | TRBV5-1 | many | TGCGCCAGCAGCTTGGGACAGGGCGGGGAGACCCAGTACTTC | CASSLGQGGETQYF
TRBJ2-7 | 15 | NA | TRBV7-8 | many | TGTGCCAGCAGCTTAGCCCCAGGGAGCTCCTACGAGCAGTACTTC | CASSLAPGSSYEQYF
TRBJ2-7 | 13 | NA | TRBV18 | many | TGTGCCAGCTCCCCGAGCAGGAGCTCCGAGCAGTACTTC | CASSPSRSSEQYF
TRBJ2-1 | 15 | TRBD2 | TRBV5-1 | medium-sized | TGCGCCAGCAGCTTGGCTAGCGGGAGAAGGAATGAGCAGTTCTTC | CASSLASGRRNEQFF
TRBJ1-5 | 15 | TRBD1 | TRBV6-5 | many | TGTGCCAGCAGTTACTCCTACAGGGGGGAGCAGCCCCAGCATTTT | CASSYSYRGEQPQHF